Listed below are T cell receptor beta chains from one sample, sequenced in a study of T cell responses to AZD1222 COVID-19 vaccine. Clones were read by immunoSEQ multiplex PCR, and TCRdb kept only the in-frame ones, dropping some. Of about 88,000 clones in the sample, roughly nine tenths were seen once. Here the sequenced sample was peripheral blood, taken on day 0 of AZD1222 vaccination. The receptor source for this set is an adult in good health. Both conserved end residues are part of each CDR3. The D gene is left open where the match is weak.

d_gene	v_gene	j_gene	CDR3aa
-	TRBV5-5	TRBJ1-6	CASSLEQANSPLHF
-	TRBV29-1	TRBJ2-1	CSVEDGTGGSYNEQFF
TRBD1	TRBV29-1	TRBJ2-3	CSVAGDVDRFPDTQYF
-	TRBV9	TRBJ2-1	CASSVAGEHYNEQFF
-	TRBV7-3	TRBJ2-7	CASSWTDEQYF
TRBD1	TRBV29-1	TRBJ1-2	CSTQQGTNYGYTF
-	TRBV19	TRBJ2-1	CASSGSLPPSEQFF
-	TRBV7-2	TRBJ2-5	CASSFGGQRGVTQYF
-	TRBV20-1	TRBJ1-1	CSGRDGTEAFF
TRBD1	TRBV19	TRBJ1-6	CASSMGQINSPLHF
-	TRBV5-1	TRBJ1-2	CASSLEPGDYYGYTF
-	TRBV6-5	TRBJ2-1	CASSQDPREQFF
-	TRBV21-1	TRBJ1-2	CASSKRVNRNYGYTF
-	TRBV4-1	TRBJ2-1	CASSQEILLETFF
TRBD1	TRBV19	TRBJ2-5	CASRRQGDRETQYF
TRBD2	TRBV5-4	TRBJ2-5	CASSLSGAGEETQYF
-	TRBV6-6	TRBJ1-1	CASSYSAENTEAFF
-	TRBV9	TRBJ2-2	CASSVEWYTGELFF
TRBD2	TRBV7-6	TRBJ2-1	CASSLGTSGGYAYNEQFF
TRBD2	TRBV28	TRBJ2-1	CASLTSGAYNEQFF
TRBD1	TRBV5-6	TRBJ1-4	CASSLGWTGTNEKLFF
-	TRBV6-5	TRBJ1-4	CASSLTWDGEKLFF
TRBD1	TRBV18	TRBJ1-5	CASSPGQGKEPQHF
-	TRBV19	TRBJ1-1	CASSIDPPMNTEAFF
-	TRBV5-6	TRBJ1-1	CASSLFPYMNTEAFF
-	TRBV19	TRBJ1-5	CASHPQWQGQPQHF
-	TRBV27	TRBJ2-2	CASSTLNTGELFF
-	TRBV7-8	TRBJ2-1	CASSLVLGLYNEQFF
-	TRBV5-1	TRBJ1-3	CASSRDNSGNTIYF
-	TRBV19	TRBJ2-5	CASSIKPGSETQYF
TRBD2	TRBV15	TRBJ2-1	CATSRDIGGDNEQFF
-	TRBV6-2/TRBV6-3	TRBJ1-1	CASSYLGRRNTEAFF
-	TRBV11-2	TRBJ2-1	CASSLDSAVVAESSYNEQFF
-	TRBV4-2	TRBJ1-5	CASSQDLGMYNQPQHF
TRBD2	TRBV7-8	TRBJ2-1	CASTTTWGTNSYNEQFF
-	TRBV5-5	TRBJ2-7	CASSFAGDSREQYF
-	TRBV6-5	TRBJ1-4	CASSPGAGGKLFF
TRBD1	TRBV2	TRBJ2-7	CASSENRDSYEQYF
-	TRBV29-1	TRBJ2-3	CSVGKSIPDTQYF
TRBD1	TRBV28	TRBJ1-5	CASDGTGDTQPQHF
TRBD1	TRBV11-2	TRBJ2-1	CASSRDRENEQFF
TRBD1	TRBV4-1	TRBJ1-2	CASWGQTTTFGYTF
TRBD1	TRBV19	TRBJ1-5	CASSITQGAGQPQHF
-	TRBV5-6	TRBJ1-2	CASSSQPNYGYTF
-	TRBV19	TRBJ2-5	CASTDQHQETQYF
-	TRBV27	TRBJ2-7	CASRGLGFREQYF
-	TRBV5-4	TRBJ1-1	CASSSDRGNTEAFF
TRBD2	TRBV4-3	TRBJ2-3	CASSQGRGLALWSSTDTQYF
-	TRBV2	TRBJ1-1	CASSGPLMNTEAFF
-	TRBV14	TRBJ1-1	CASSTVSGNTEAFF
-	TRBV7-9	TRBJ1-6	CASSLQNSPLHF
TRBD2	TRBV27	TRBJ2-7	CASSPNPPSGRYEQYF
-	TRBV19	TRBJ2-7	CASSRSGRSYEGQYF